One and the same sample provided the 28 T cell receptor beta chains below, sequenced in a study of CD8 T cells in ankylosing spondylitis. Study conclusions and caveats: About 8 highly homologous variants formed a TCR beta motif that appeared characteristic of ankylosing spondylitis blood.

Their target antigens are unknown. TCRdb passed the 5' RACE reads through MiXCR, listing each CDR3 protein once. Among around 890,000 distinct CDR3 sequences listed, approximately 12% were seen once. Sequencing was carried out using blood, either unsorted or a sorted T cell fraction (not recorded which). The receptors were sampled from a male donor with ankylosing spondylitis.

The V and J genes are TRBV5-1 and TRBJ1-2; D is ambiguous. The CDR3 has 14 residues. Between the trimmed V and J ends, which lost 1 base and 6 bases, there was a span of 13 bases. Germline V lookup: CDR1 SGHRS, CDR2 YFSETQ. The CDR3 nucleotides are TGCGCCAGCAGCTTGATGGCGGAGAGCGATGGCTACACCTTC. As protein: CASSLMAESDGYTF.

The chain has TRBV20-1 and TRBJ1-4; maybe TRBD1 (5 bases). Germline V gene data show CDR1 as DFQATT and CDR2 as SNEGSKA (reference sequence). V was shortened by 0 bases and J by 5 bases, with 16 bases between the two germline ends. The CDR3 totals 16 residues. The chain's CDR3 is CSARDPSGTKNEKLFF. In DNA form, the CDR3 reads TGCAGTGCTAGAGATCCGTCGGGGACCAAAAATGAAAAACTGTTTTTT.

A few counts support this clonotype. V is TRBV11-2 and J is TRBJ2-7; D remains ambiguous. The CDR3 is 18 residues long. Germline V gene data show CDR1 as SGHAT and CDR2 as FQNNGV. Trimming shortened V by 9 bases and J by 5 bases, and 32 bases separated the two germline ends. As DNA, the CDR3 is TGTGCCAGGAATACGGGTCCGAATTTCCCGGTGGGGAACCACGAGCAGTACTTC. It codes for CARNTGPNFPVGNHEQYF.

This clonotype was counted many times. This rearrangement joins TRBV12-3 or TRBV12-4 to TRBJ2-2; D remains unclear. This CDR3 region has 11 residues. Trimming took 8 bases from V and 0 from J, leaving 1 base between them. The CDR3 nucleotides read TGTGCCAGCGCGAACACCGGGGAGCTGTTTTTT. Translating it yields CASANTGELFF.

V is TRBV7-2 and J is TRBJ1-4, with a weak D call TRBD1 (5 bases). CDR1 and CDR2 (germline): SGHTA, FQGNSA. The CDR3 sequence is 12 residues long. Trimming took 8 bases from V and 8 from J, leaving 12 bases between them. The CDR3 region is CASGPRGEKLFF. For the CDR3, the DNA is TGTGCCAGCGGTCCCCGGGGGGAAAAACTGTTTTTT.

The sample holds a few counts of this clonotype. V is TRBV6-1 and J is TRBJ1-2; TRBD1 agrees at 7 bases. The CDR3 loop spans 14 amino acids. Germline CDR1 reads MNHNS; CDR2 reads SASEGT. The V gene end was trimmed by 6 bases and the J gene end by 1 base; junction bases not matched to a gene: 5. This chain's CDR3 is CASRPTGRNYGYTF. DNA for the CDR3: TGTGCCAGCAGACCGACAGGGCGTAACTATGGCTACACCTTC.

This clonotype was seen repeatedly, ten times or more. The chain combines TRBV7-2 with TRBJ2-7; D ambiguous. Germline assignment: CDR1 SGHTA and CDR2 FQGNSA. The CDR3 sequence is 13 residues long. With 0 bases removed from V and 2 bases from J, the gap between germline ends came to 5 bases. The CDR3 region has the DNA TGTGCCAGCAGCTTAGCCACAACCTACGAGCAGTACTTC. It encodes CASSLATTYEQYF.

This clonotype was found a few times. The chain joins TRBV20-1 to TRBJ2-1; D unresolved. Trimming took off 6 bases at V and 7 bases at J, with 19 bases between the two ends. The CDR3 spans 14 residues. Germline CDR1 and CDR2: DFQATT and SNEGSKA (reference sequence). CDR3 amino acids: CSATEPNPRNEQFF. For the CDR3, the DNA is TGCAGTGCAACCGAACCAAACCCCCGGAATGAGCAGTTCTTC.

The chain uses TRBV4-3 and TRBJ1-6; D gene uncertain. The length of the CDR3 is 17 residues. CDR1 is LGHNA, CDR2 YSLEER, per germline. V dropped 0 bases and J dropped 0 bases, with 9 bases sitting between them. CDR3 coding DNA: TGCGCCAGCAGCCAAGACTTTGCGGTCTCCTATAATTCACCCCTCCACTTT. Its translation is CASSQDFAVSYNSPLHF.

This clonotype was observed at least ten times. V is TRBV5-1 and J is TRBJ2-1; TRBD2 matches at 12 bases. Trimming cost V 3 bases and J 9 bases; bases outside gene matches: 7. The CDR3 spans 15 residues. Germline CDR1 is SGHRS and CDR2 is YFSETQ. CDR3 protein: CASSSPSGRAPEQFF. CDR3 coding DNA: TGCGCCAGCAGCTCCCCTAGCGGGAGGGCCCCTGAGCAGTTCTTC.

The CDR3 bases are TGCAGTGCTAGAGATCGGGACAGTAAAGCTTTCTTT. Amino acids: CSARDRDSKAFF. The rearrangement links TRBV20-1 to TRBJ1-1, with 7 bases lining up with TRBD1. CDR1 is DFQATT, CDR2 SNEGSKA, per germline (reference sequence). There are 12 residues in the CDR3. The junction had 4 bases not matched to a gene; V was cut back by 0 bases and J by 9 bases.

The gene calls are TRBV7-9 and TRBJ2-4; D is uncertain. The V end lost 10 bases, the J end lost 7 bases, and 17 bases lay between the germline ends. The CDR3 covers 13 residues. CDR1 and CDR2 (germline): SEHNR, FQNEAQ (reference sequence). This chain's CDR3 is CATTGRPWNIQYF. The CDR3 region has the DNA TGTGCCACCACGGGCCGCCCCTGGAACATTCAGTACTTC.

This sequence joins TRBV20-1 and TRBJ1-6; D gene uncertain. Germline-derived CDR1 and CDR2 are DFQATT and SNEGSKA (reference sequence). Trimming took 6 bases from V and 0 from J, leaving 12 bases between them. The CDR3 length is 15 residues. The CDR3 is CSATQLASYNSPLHF. CDR3 DNA: TGCAGTGCCACTCAGTTAGCCTCCTATAATTCACCCCTCCACTTT.

This chain connects TRBV5-1 to TRBJ2-2; no reliable D call. V lost 1 base and J lost 8, with 12 bases in between. Germline CDR1 is SGHRS and CDR2 is YFSETQ. CDR3 size: 14 residues. CDR3 amino acids: CASSLIRSSGELFF. The CDR3 nucleotides read TGCGCCAGCAGCTTGATCCGTTCCTCAGGGGAGCTGTTTTTT.

This clonotype was recorded many times. This sequence joins TRBV5-1 and TRBJ1-1; possibly TRBD1 for D (5 bases). V was pared by 2 bases and J by 0 bases, with 8 bases between. The CDR3 totals 14 residues. CDR1 and CDR2 from the germline V gene are SGHRS and YFSETQ. CDR3: CASSLDRLNTEAFF. CDR3 in DNA: TGCGCCAGCAGCTTAGACAGATTGAACACTGAAGCTTTCTTT.

The DNA for the CDR3 is TGTGCCAGCAGTTACTCGGGTGGGCACTATGGCTACACCTTC. Translated, it gives CASSYSGGHYGYTF. V and J are TRBV6-5 and TRBJ1-2, with D hard to call. In germline, CDR1 is MNHEY, CDR2 SVGAGI. V was clipped by 0 bases and J by 3 bases, with 8 bases between them. The CDR3 is 14 amino acids.

The chain employs TRBV7-9 and TRBJ1-5, with D possibly TRBD1 on 6 matching bases. This CDR3 is built from 15 residues. V lost 5 bases to trimming and J lost 2 bases, with 13 bases between them. Germline CDR1 SEHNR, CDR2 FQNEAQ (reference sequence). The CDR3 loop is CASSKTGLGNQPQHF. In DNA, the CDR3 is TGTGCCAGCAGCAAAACAGGGCTGGGCAATCAGCCCCAGCATTTT.

The chain joins TRBV11-1 to TRBJ2-2; 12 nucleotides match TRBD2. The CDR3 has 21 residues. The V segment lost 2 bases and the J segment 1 base; nucleotides outside the gene matches: 14. Germline V CDR1 and CDR2: SGHAT, FQDESV (reference sequence). For the CDR3, the DNA is TGTGCCAGCAGCTTAACCCCCGCGGGACTAGCGGGTGCCGGGAACACCGGGGAGCTGTTTTTT. Translating it yields CASSLTPAGLAGAGNTGELFF.

The rearrangement links TRBV9 to TRBJ2-1, with D unclear. V was clipped by 2 bases and J by 2 bases, with 11 bases between them. The CDR3 runs to 15 residues. CDR1 is SGDLS, CDR2 YYNGEE, per germline. Written as DNA, the CDR3 is TGTGCCAGCAGCGTGGGTACCAGTACCTACAATGAGCAGTTCTTC. It specifies CASSVGTSTYNEQFF.

This clonotype was counted a single time. The J gene is TRBJ2-2, the V gene TRBV7-2; no clear D gene. V was cut by 0 bases and J by 2 bases, with 7 bases left in between. The CDR3 extends over 15 amino acids. The V gene's germline CDR1 is SGHTA and CDR2 FQGNSA. CDR3 in amino acids: CASSLAAVNTGELFF. Here the CDR3 DNA reads TGTGCCAGCAGCTTAGCAGCTGTCAACACCGGGGAGCTGTTTTTT.

V is TRBV6-2 or TRBV6-3 and J is TRBJ2-1, with D tentatively TRBD2 (6 bases). V lost 2 bases, J lost 7 bases, and 15 bases lay in between. Looked up from germline, CDR1 is MNHEY and CDR2 is SVGEGT. This CDR3 region has 15 residues. The CDR3 DNA is TGTGCCAGCAGTTACGCGGGAATGGGTAGGAATGAGCAGTTCTTC. This sequence encodes CASSYAGMGRNEQFF.

Ten or more counts support this clonotype. This rearrangement joins TRBV6-1 to TRBJ2-3, with 9 bases matching TRBD2. J lost 8 bases, V lost 8 bases, and 8 bases had no gene match. This CDR3 is built from 13 residues. Germline loops: CDR1 MNHNS, CDR2 SASEGT. The CDR3 protein is CASASGIPTTQYF. CDR3 DNA: TGTGCCAGCGCTAGCGGGATTCCAACTACGCAGTATTTT.

This clonotype was counted between two and nine times. This chain uses TRBV12-3 or TRBV12-4 with TRBJ2-2; possibly TRBD1 for D (6 bases). The CDR3 is 14 residues long. Between the trimmed V and J ends, which lost 3 bases and 7 bases, there was a span of 12 bases. DNA for the CDR3: TGTGCCAGCAGTTTGGCAGGGGCGAACGGGGAGCTGTTTTTT. Its translation is CASSLAGANGELFF.

This clonotype has a count of ten or more. The chain has TRBV20-1 and TRBJ2-7; maybe TRBD1 (5 bases). The CDR3 loop spans 14 amino acids. In germline, CDR1 is DFQATT, CDR2 SNEGSKA (reference sequence). The V gene lost 3 bases and the J gene lost 5 bases, with 17 bases spanning the gap. CDR3 sequence (DNA): TGCAGTGCTAGTACGCCGTTTAGGGGAAACGAGCAGTACTTC. The encoded protein is CSASTPFRGNEQYF.

This clonotype was seen more than once but under ten times. This chain joins TRBV27 and TRBJ1-1, with D possibly matching TRBD1 (5 bases). The CDR3 runs 14 residues. The ends were cut back, 5 bases at V and 5 bases at J, with 15 bases in the middle. Germline loops: CDR1 MNHEY, CDR2 SMNVEV (reference sequence). DNA of the CDR3: TGTGCCAGCAGTCCGATCAGGGCATGGACTGAAGCTTTCTTT. Protein: CASSPIRAWTEAFF.

This chain joins TRBV20-1 and TRBJ1-2; D not resolved. CDR3 length equals 14 residues. CDR1 and CDR2 from the germline V gene are DFQATT and SNEGSKA (reference sequence). Trimming cost V 5 bases and J 5 bases, with 18 bases left between them. This CDR3 reads CSAGSPYGFYGYTF. The CDR3 DNA reads as TGCAGTGCTGGAAGTCCCTACGGGTTTTATGGCTACACCTTC.

V is TRBV30 and J is TRBJ2-5, with D perhaps TRBD1 (5 bases). The germline gives CDR1 GTSNPN, CDR2 SVGIG (reference sequence). The CDR3 is 13 residues long. V was cut by 3 bases and J by 5 bases, with 13 bases left in between. DNA of the CDR3: TGTGCCTGGAGGCTGGGGCCTGGCGAGACCCAGTACTTC. Protein product: CAWRLGPGETQYF.

This clonotype was detected only a few times. V usage is TRBV20-1 and J usage is TRBJ2-5; 10 positions match TRBD2. Germline assignment: CDR1 DFQATT and CDR2 SNEGSKA (reference sequence). CDR3 length: 15 residues. V lost 3 bases to trimming and J lost 5 bases; unmatched junction nucleotides: 9. The CDR3 sequence is CSASPSGGEWETQYF. The CDR3 DNA sequence: TGCAGTGCTAGCCCTAGCGGGGGTGAATGGGAGACCCAGTACTTC.